This entry features one TCR beta chain sequence. As yet, its antigen is unknown. The sample originates from a study of chemoradiotherapy in HPV16-positive cancers. Across the whole study: A couple of HPV16-positive patients' cells yielded candidate HPV-specific clones and common motifs.

Study results and limitations: Candidate HPV-specific clones and E7-related TCR motifs grew in tumor during treatment. HPV-responsive T-cell expansion during chemoradiotherapy was linked to improved recurrence-free survival in HPV16-positive patients. HPV-specific T cells were functionally defined from only a couple of HPV16-positive patients.

CDR1 SGHNT and CDR2 YYREEE come from the germline V gene (reference sequence). The germline V and J ends were trimmed by 4 bases and 4 bases, with 14 bases remaining between them. This CDR3 region has 15 residues. Measured with immunoSEQ multiplex PCR; TCRdb has only the in-frame clones, and not every one. The repertoire holds 10,000 to 15,000 clones, with roughly 80% as singletons. V is TRBV5-4 and J is TRBJ1-4, with a weak D call TRBD1 (5 bases). The clonotype originates from a human donor with HPV-associated anogenital cancer. Sample acquisition took place from a patient who underwent chemoradiotherapy. This CDR3 reads CASSPGTGFNEKLFF. In DNA, the CDR3 is TGTGCCAGCAGCCCCGGGACGGGATTTAATGAAAAACTGTTTTTT.